This TCR beta chain is drawn from a study of blood T cell repertoires in COVID-19. Overall study context: Samples of COVID-19 (acute and convalescent) were obtained from the United States, Italy and Spain. The cDNA or gDNA used as material had been derived from T cells, B-cell-depleted T cells, or PBMCs.

The assay was immunoSEQ multiplex PCR, and TCRdb's table has in-frame clones only and misses some. Of roughly 180,000 clones in the sample, around 80% were seen once. Losses at the gene ends were 5 bases for V and 8 bases for J; bases not matched to a gene: 11. The CDR3 length is 16 residues. Germline assignment: CDR1 SGHAT and CDR2 FQNNGV. Participants had their cohort set by participant-reported clinical history. Two consecutive negative NP/OP PCR tests, clearance, or resolved symptoms defined Cohort 3 recovery. Sequencing was done on a sample of PBMCs or T cells enriched from blood (not recorded which). The TCR comes from a man between 45 and 60 years old who had recovered from COVID-19. The V gene is TRBV11-2, the J gene TRBJ1-4, with 10 bases matching TRBD1. CDR3: CASSDKSGQGREKLFF. CDR3 coding DNA: TGTGCCAGCAGCGACAAGTCGGGACAGGGGCGCGAAAAACTGTTTTTT.